Listed here are 23 T cell receptor beta chains from one sample, sequenced in a study of T cells in Graves' hyperthyroidism and ophthalmopathy. The CDR3 regions of TCR beta were amplified from RNA transcripts. HTBI primers were the set used in a first-round RT-PCR of the TCR CDR3. TCRdb independently ran MiXCR on the multiplex PCR reads; one entry per CDR3 protein. The sample holds fewer than 250,000 distinct CDR3 sequences, roughly 22% seen once. The sample comprised blood. Every receptor here comes from a woman aged 40-49 years with Graves' ophthalmopathy.

This clonotype has only one observation. With a much larger clone just one base away, this may be a read error. V is TRBV7-3 and J is TRBJ2-7; D gene unclear. The germline V gene encodes CDR1 SGHTA and CDR2 FQGTGA. CDR3 size: 13 residues. With 3 bases removed from V and 6 bases from J, the gap between germline ends came to 12 bases. The CDR3, as DNA: TGTGCCAGCAGCTTTGATCAGACTCGCGAGCAGTACTTC. Amino acid sequence: CASSFDQTREQYF. Variable domain in full (rest from reference TRBV7-3 and TRBJ2-7): GAGVSQTPSNKVTEKGKYVELRCDPISGHTALYWYRQSLGQGPEFLIYFQGTGAADDSGLPNDRFFAVRPEGSVSTLKIQRTERGDSAVYLCASSFDQTREQYFGPGTRLTVT.

In its sample, this clonotype was seen many times. An end of the junction differs from the germline gene, which may be a read error. The V call is TRBV20-1, the J call TRBJ2-5; D is unclear. The CDR3 loop spans 15 amino acids. From germline, CDR1 is DFQATT and CDR2 SNEGSKA (reference sequence). The chain's CDR3 is CSAREEVGRQETQYF. In DNA form, the CDR3 reads TGCAGTGCCAGAGAGGAAGTCGGCAGACAAGAGACCCAGTACTTC.

This clonotype was found once. The chain combines TRBV27 with TRBJ2-7; unclear D gene. The germline CDR1 and CDR2 sequences are MNHEY and SMNVEV (reference sequence). Trimming left V 3 bases short and J 3 bases short, with 12 bases between. CDR3 length equals 14 residues. The CDR3 is CASSFSFRIYEQYF. The CDR3 DNA reads TGTGCCAGCAGTTTCTCTTTTAGAATCTACGAGCAGTACTTC.

The chain couples TRBV15 to TRBJ1-1; unclear D gene. CDR1 is LNHNV, CDR2 YYDKDF, per germline (reference sequence). The CDR3 spans 14 residues. V lost 1 base to trimming and J lost 1 base, with 7 bases between them. CDR3 sequence: CATSRVTSNTEAFF. In nucleotides, the CDR3 is TGTGCCACCAGCAGAGTAACTTCGAACACTGAAGCTTTCTTT.

This clonotype was picked up many times. The chain carries TRBV3-1 and TRBJ2-5; D not resolved. V was cut by 4 bases and J by 2 bases, with 11 bases left in between. The CDR3 extends over 14 amino acids. Germline V gene data show CDR1 as LGHDT and CDR2 as YNNKEL (reference sequence). The CDR3 protein is CASSLRTQQETQYF. In DNA form, the CDR3 reads TGTGCCAGCAGCCTCAGGACGCAGCAAGAGACCCAGTACTTC.

This clonotype occurred many times. The CDR3 coding sequence is TGTGCCAGCAGTTACTCCGGGTTTACCGGGGAGCTGTTTTTT. As protein: CASSYSGFTGELFF. V gene TRBV6-5 combines with J gene TRBJ2-2; D not resolved. The CDR3 runs to 14 residues. Germline V gives CDR1 MNHEY, CDR2 SVGAGI. With 0 bases removed from V and 5 bases from J, the gap between germline ends came to 7 bases.

In this sample, this clonotype turned up a few times. The chain carries TRBV28 and TRBJ2-5, with 7 nucleotides matching TRBD1. Trimming cost V 6 bases and J 2 bases; bases outside gene matches: 9. The CDR3 is 15 residues long. Per the germline V gene, CDR1 is MDHEN and CDR2 is SYDVKM. Here the CDR3 DNA reads TGTGCCAGCAGCGAAACAGGGGCTGGACAAGAGACCCAGTACTTC. Translated, it gives CASSETGAGQETQYF.

This clonotype was counted at least ten times. This chain links TRBV20-1 with TRBJ2-7; 13 bases fit TRBD2. The CDR3 covers 14 residues. After removal of 5 bases from V and 6 bases from J, the junction contained 7 bases not matched to a gene. CDR1 is DFQATT and CDR2 is SNEGSKA in the germline V gene (reference sequence). This CDR3 is CSASLLAGGSEQYF. The DNA of the CDR3 is TGCAGTGCTTCCCTACTAGCGGGAGGGAGCGAGCAGTACTTC.

Ten or more counts support this clonotype. The V call is TRBV12-3 or TRBV12-4, the J call TRBJ2-7, with TRBD1 identical over 9 bases. V shed 2 bases and J 2 bases; nucleotides not matched to a gene: 16. This CDR3 is 19 amino acids long. CDR3 protein: CASSLRGGADRGAPYEQYF. CDR3 DNA sequence: TGTGCCAGCAGTTTAAGGGGGGGGGCGGACAGGGGCGCCCCCTACGAGCAGTACTTC.

This clonotype has at least ten counts. The gene calls are TRBV5-6 and TRBJ1-2, with TRBD1 as a possible D gene (5 bases). CDR3 length equals 16 residues. The germline V and J ends were trimmed by 0 bases and 0 bases, with 12 bases remaining between them. CDR1 is SGHDT and CDR2 is YYEEEE in the germline V gene. This chain's CDR3 is CASSLAMDTTNYGYTF. CDR3 nucleotides: TGTGCCAGCAGCTTGGCCATGGACACCACTAACTATGGCTACACCTTC.

The sample holds many counts of this clonotype. CDR3 sequence reads: CATSRTRTDQETQYF. The CDR3 nucleotides read TGTGCCACCAGCAGAACTCGGACAGACCAAGAGACCCAGTACTTC. This chain connects TRBV15 to TRBJ2-5; possibly TRBD1 for D (6 bases). CDR3 size: 15 residues. V lost 2 bases and J 0 bases, leaving 10 bases between the germline ends. The germline CDR1 and CDR2 sequences are LNHNV and YYDKDF (reference sequence).

This clonotype showed up many times. The chain uses TRBV10-3 and TRBJ1-2, with no clear D. Germline V gene lookup returns CDR1 ENHRY and CDR2 SYGVKD. This CDR3 comprises 15 residues. The ends were cut back, 6 bases at V and 3 bases at J, with 17 bases in the middle. CDR3 DNA: TGTGCCATCAGCCCGAGGTTCATTGTAGACTATGGCTACACCTTC. It translates to CAISPRFIVDYGYTF.

This chain connects TRBV15 to TRBJ2-5; no clear D. The CDR3 covers 13 residues. V lost 1 base and J lost 7, with 10 bases in between. The germline V gene encodes CDR1 LNHNV and CDR2 YYDKDF (reference sequence). CDR3 DNA sequence: TGTGCCACCAGCAGAGTAGGAGAGGTGACCCAGTACTTC. Amino acids: CATSRVGEVTQYF.

This rearrangement joins TRBV6-2 or TRBV6-3 to TRBJ2-5; the D is unclear. The V gene lost 4 bases and the J gene lost 9 bases, with 21 bases spanning the gap. The CDR3 runs to 15 residues. Per the germline V gene, CDR1 is MNHEY and CDR2 is SVGEGT. The CDR3 loop reads CASSSRIGSVEAQYF. For the CDR3, the DNA is TGTGCCAGCAGTTCACGGATAGGGTCTGTTGAGGCCCAGTACTTC.

This clonotype was counted many times. The chain has TRBV3-1 and TRBJ1-2; D remains unclear. CDR1 and CDR2 (germline): LGHDT, YNNKEL (reference sequence). V dropped 0 bases and J dropped 10 bases, with 15 bases sitting between them. This CDR3 region has 14 residues. The CDR3 region is CASSQDWSASAYTF. The CDR3 bases are TGTGCCAGCAGCCAAGACTGGTCAGCCAGCGCCTACACCTTC. The complete variable domain, with remaining parts taken from reference TRBV3-1 and TRBJ1-2, reads DTAVSQTPKYLVTQMGNDKSIKCEQNLGHDTMYWYKQDSKKFLKIMFSYNNKELIINETVPNRFSPKSPDKAHLNLHINSLELGDSAVYFCASSQDWSASAYTFGSGTRLTVV.

This clonotype was detected many times. The rearrangement uses TRBV11-2 and TRBJ2-7; possible D gene TRBD1, 5 bases. The germline V gene encodes CDR1 SGHAT and CDR2 FQNNGV. CDR3 length: 15 amino acids. Deletions cut 5 bases from V and 2 bases from J, with 16 bases between. The CDR3 spells CASSLLTVGAYEQYF. The CDR3, as DNA: TGTGCCAGCAGCCTCCTGACAGTTGGGGCCTACGAGCAGTACTTC.

This clonotype was counted many times. The chain joins TRBV15 to TRBJ1-4; no clear D. The CDR3 loop spans 16 amino acids. Germline CDR1 is LNHNV and CDR2 is YYDKDF (reference sequence). V lost 1 base to trimming and J lost 0 bases, with 9 bases between them. In nucleotides, the CDR3 is TGTGCCACCAGCAGAGGTTTGGAGGCAACTAATGAAAAACTGTTTTTT. This gives the protein CATSRGLEATNEKLFF.

V and J are TRBV20-1 and TRBJ1-5; TRBD1 is a possible D gene (5 bases). The V end lost 2 bases, the J end lost 7 bases, and 15 bases lay between the germline ends. CDR1 and CDR2 (germline): DFQATT, SNEGSKA (reference sequence). CDR3 length: 14 amino acids. CDR3: CSARPTGAGQPQHF. DNA of the CDR3: TGCAGTGCTAGACCTACAGGAGCGGGGCAGCCCCAGCATTTT.

In its sample, this clonotype was seen many times. In DNA, the CDR3 is TGTGCCAGCGCCTTAGGGAGGGGGATCCGAGAGACCCAGTACTTC. Amino acids: CASALGRGIRETQYF. This rearrangement joins TRBV2 to TRBJ2-5; tentatively, D is TRBD2 (7 bases). This CDR3 comprises 15 residues. Deletions cut 8 bases from V and 4 bases from J, with 20 bases between. Germline loops: CDR1 SNHLY, CDR2 FYNNEI. Full variable domain (rest looked up from reference TRBV2 and TRBJ2-5): EPEVTQTPSHQVTQMGQEVILRCVPISNHLYFYWYRQILGQKVEFLVSFYNNEISEKSEIFDDQFSVERPDGSNFTLKIRSTKLEDSAMYFCASALGRGIRETQYFGPGTRLLVL.

This clonotype was counted only a few times. V gene TRBV12-3 or TRBV12-4 combines with J gene TRBJ2-7, with D possibly called TRBD1 or TRBD2 (5 bases each). The CDR3 sequence is 13 residues long. Trimming removed 9 bases at V and 6 bases at J, with 18 bases between. CDR3 nucleotides: TGTGCCAGTAGGGGCCTATCTGAGGGCGAGCAGTACTTC. This sequence encodes CASRGLSEGEQYF.

V gene TRBV6-2 or TRBV6-3 combines with J gene TRBJ1-5; D is unresolved. From germline, CDR1 is MNHEY and CDR2 SVGEGT. This CDR3 contains 13 residues. Trimming took 4 bases from V and 7 from J, leaving 11 bases between them. CDR3 in DNA: TGTGCCAGCAGTTGGAATATAGGACAGCCCCAGCATTTT. It encodes CASSWNIGQPQHF.

CDR3 sequence reads: CAWSSSAMYQETQYF. DNA of the CDR3: TGTGCCTGGAGTAGCAGTGCTATGTACCAAGAGACCCAGTACTTC. The rearrangement uses TRBV30 and TRBJ2-5; D gene ambiguous. This CDR3 region has 15 residues. Germline V gene lookup returns CDR1 GTSNPN and CDR2 SVGIG (reference sequence). V was clipped by 2 bases and J by 0 bases, with 13 bases between them.

At least ten counts were recorded for this clonotype. The J gene is TRBJ1-1, the V gene TRBV15; D is undetermined. Trimming removed 4 bases at V and 1 base at J, with 10 bases between. The CDR3 contains 14 residues. CDR1 LNHNV and CDR2 YYDKDF come from the germline V gene (reference sequence). Here the CDR3 DNA reads TGTGCCACCAGCATAGAGGGAGGGAACACTGAAGCTTTCTTT. Translation: CATSIEGGNTEAFF.